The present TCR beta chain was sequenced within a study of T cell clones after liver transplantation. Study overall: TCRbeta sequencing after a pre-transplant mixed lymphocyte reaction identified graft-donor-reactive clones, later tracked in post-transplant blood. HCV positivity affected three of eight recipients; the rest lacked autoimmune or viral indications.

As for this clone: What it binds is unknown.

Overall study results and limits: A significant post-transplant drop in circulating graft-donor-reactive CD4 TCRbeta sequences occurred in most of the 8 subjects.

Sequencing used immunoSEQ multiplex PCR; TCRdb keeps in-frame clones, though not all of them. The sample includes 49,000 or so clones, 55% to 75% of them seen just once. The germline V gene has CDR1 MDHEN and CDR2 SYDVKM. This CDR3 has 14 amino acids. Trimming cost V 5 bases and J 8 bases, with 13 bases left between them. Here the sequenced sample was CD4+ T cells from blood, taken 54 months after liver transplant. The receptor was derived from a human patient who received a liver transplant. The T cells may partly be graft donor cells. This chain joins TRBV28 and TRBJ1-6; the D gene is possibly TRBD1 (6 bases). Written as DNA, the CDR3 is TGTGCCAGCAGTCGAGGGGGTTCGGATTCACCCCTCCACTTT. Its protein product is CASSRGGSDSPLHF.